This T cell receptor (beta chain) was identified during a study of T cell responses to AZD1222 COVID-19 vaccine. Study-level points and caveats: Clonal diversity was possibly underestimated, and the donors were mostly white British, with more females.

As concerns this clone: Its antigen is still unknown.

The repertoire was sequenced with immunoSEQ multiplex PCR; TCRdb's copy has only in-frame clones and lacks some. The sample records over 110,000 clones, just over 90% being singletons. The source material was peripheral blood, sampled on day 0 of AZD1222 vaccination. The origin of this receptor is an adult in good health.

The CDR3: CASGTGYSYEQYF. CDR3 coding DNA: TGTGCCAGCGGGACGGGATACTCCTACGAGCAGTACTTC. The rearrangement uses TRBV2 and TRBJ2-7; either TRBD1 or TRBD2 may supply D (5 bases each). Between the trimmed V and J ends, which lost 8 bases and 0 bases, there was a span of 11 bases. The CDR3 has 13 residues. The germline V gene has CDR1 SNHLY and CDR2 FYNNEI.